The T cell receptor (beta chain) described here comes from a study of cytomegalovirus exposure and HLA in healthy donors. Study-level background: In terms of ancestry, the Caucasian-associated cluster contained about four fifths of the 398 genotyped donors.

PCR used 60 Vbeta primers and 13 Jbeta primers. Sequenced by immunoSEQ multiplex PCR; TCRdb stores in-frame clones only, minus some. The sample yields roughly 100,000 clones, roughly 80% seen once. V lost 8 bases, J lost 9 bases, and 21 bases stayed unmatched. CDR1 is KGHSH and CDR2 is LQKENI in the germline V gene. The CDR3 is made up of 18 amino acids. Study results and caveats: Later, TCR association rates were found to vary by HLA locus, highest for DRB1 and lowest for HLA-C. In a later analysis, TCR beta V- and J-gene trimming was associated with a missense DCLRE1C variant.

As concerns this clone: Its target is unknown.

The V call is TRBV18, the J call TRBJ1-5; 11 bases are shared with TRBD1. This clonotype originated in a man in his 60s in good health and CMV-seronegative. Material: PBMCs. CDR3 sequence: CASPAGQGDSLGIRPQHF. The DNA for the CDR3 is TGTGCCAGCCCGGCGGGACAGGGGGACAGTTTGGGGATTAGGCCCCAGCATTTT.